These 8 T cell receptor beta chains were all obtained from the same sample, sequenced in a study of shared clonotypes between healthy human individuals. Repertoires were generated with immunoSEQ multiplex PCR, while TCRdb's copy carries only in-frame clones and drops some. The data hold approximately 980,000 clones, with approximately 80% observed a single time. The source material was memory CD4+ T cells sorted from blood. The subset denotes: CD45RA-negative fraction. These receptor sequences come from a man younger than 35 in good health.

This chain joins TRBV4-1 and TRBJ2-5, with D perhaps matching TRBD1 (6 bases). This CDR3 region has 18 residues. Germline assignment: CDR1 MGHRA and CDR2 YSYEKL. V gave up 0 bases and J gave up 7 bases, with 24 bases separating them. CDR3: CASSQDFVRDNRGVTQYF. Written as DNA, the CDR3 is TGCGCCAGCAGCCAAGATTTTGTCCGGGACAACAGAGGAGTGACCCAGTACTTC.

This chain uses TRBV19 with TRBJ2-7; TRBD2 aligns across 8 bases. J lost 2 bases, V lost 3 bases, and 3 bases had no gene match. The CDR3 length is 14 residues. Germline V gene lookup returns CDR1 LNHDA and CDR2 SQIVND (reference sequence). The DNA for the CDR3 is TGTGCCAGTAGTATCCGGGAGGGCCCCTACGAGCAGTACTTC. It encodes CASSIREGPYEQYF.

This clone was seen only once. The chain employs TRBV6-6 and TRBJ2-5, with 11 bases matching TRBD2. The CDR3 loop spans 15 amino acids. CDR1 and CDR2 (germline): MNHNY, SVGAGI (reference sequence). Losses at the gene ends were 6 bases for V and 4 bases for J; bases not matched to a gene: 7. The CDR3 DNA reads TGTGCCAGCAGGACTAGCGGGGCCTCCAGAGAGACCCAGTACTTC. This codes for CASRTSGASRETQYF.

V usage is TRBV5-1 and J usage is TRBJ1-1, with TRBD1 identical over 9 bases. J lost 4 bases, V lost 0 bases, and 4 bases had no gene match. Per the germline V gene, CDR1 is SGHRS and CDR2 is YFSETQ. The CDR3 covers 15 residues. In DNA form, the CDR3 reads TGCGCCAGCAGCTTGGTTTCGACAGGGGGCACTGAAGCTTTCTTT. This codes for CASSLVSTGGTEAFF.

Remarks on this clone: Other DNA sequences within the sample encode an identical CDR3. V and J are TRBV18 and TRBJ1-6; TRBD1 aligns across 8 bases. The trim removed 3 bases at V and 6 bases at J, leaving 1 base unmatched. The CDR3 is 14 amino acids. Germline V gene sequence: CDR1 KGHSH, CDR2 LQKENI. The CDR3 loop reads CASSPGQGNSPLHF. CDR3 DNA: TGTGCCAGCTCACCCGGACAGGGTAATTCACCCCTCCACTTT.

This clone was observed a few times. This chain connects TRBV9 to TRBJ2-1; no reliable D call. This CDR3 is built from 16 residues. Germline loops: CDR1 SGDLS, CDR2 YYNGEE. V was clipped by 0 bases and J by 0 bases, with 10 bases between them. CDR3 region: CASSVEDTVSYNEQFF. For the CDR3, the DNA is TGTGCCAGCAGCGTAGAGGATACGGTCTCCTACAATGAGCAGTTCTTC. The complete variable domain, with remaining parts taken from reference TRBV9 and TRBJ2-1, reads DSGVTQTPKHLITATGQRVTLRCSPRSGDLSVYWYQQSLDQGLQFLIQYYNGEERAKGNILERFSAQQFPDLHSELNLSSLELGDSALYFCASSVEDTVSYNEQFFGPGTRLTVL.

V is TRBV6-5 and J is TRBJ1-1, with D possibly matching TRBD1 (6 bases). CDR1 is MNHEY and CDR2 is SVGAGI in the germline V gene. This CDR3 is 15 amino acids long. Trimming removed 2 bases at V and 1 base at J, with 11 bases between. The CDR3 DNA is TGTGCCAGCAGTTACGGCTTGACAGGGAACACTGAAGCTTTCTTT. This codes for CASSYGLTGNTEAFF.

The rearrangement links TRBV5-4 to TRBJ1-1, with a tentative D call TRBD1 (6 bases). V was shortened by 4 bases and J by 12 bases, with 25 bases between the two germline ends. The CDR3 runs to 15 residues. Germline-derived CDR1 and CDR2 are SGHNT and YYREEE (reference sequence). The CDR3 reads CASSPQGGLTSGSFF. Written as DNA, the CDR3 is TGTGCCAGCAGCCCCCAAGGGGGGCTTACCTCTGGGTCTTTCTTT.